This T cell receptor (beta chain) was captured in a study of blood T cell repertoires in COVID-19 (dated by TCRdb to 2020 to 2021). About the investigation overall: Collaborator samples came from the United States, Italy and Spain and covered acute and convalescent phases of COVID-19. Deeply sampled blood TCRbeta repertoires from subjects exposed to, actively infected with, or recovered from COVID-19 were included in the dataset. The repertoires were released in a freely available public database meant as a resource for research on the immune response to SARS-CoV-2. The samples were drawn from the first 160 participants of the ongoing ImmuneRACE study and from 950 to 1,500 subjects provided by 6 global collaborators. The material from the prospective study consisted of cDNA or gDNA derived from T cells, B-cell-depleted T cells, or PBMCs. Where available, HLA class I and class II types were taken from metadata supplied by the sample provider and were not determined by assay-based typing. The sample metadata nearly always contained a de-identified subject ID, COVID-19 status, age in years and sex. What the work shows at the level of the full study, not this receptor alone: How much clinical and demographic metadata was included differed by source and by participant, and the metadata was provided uncurated.

This clone came up once. Its antigen remains unidentified. No much larger clone is present one base from it, and per-base qualities are unavailable. The immunoSEQ Assay, a bias-controlled multiplex PCR, was used to amplify TCRbeta CDR3 regions from genomic DNA. On the authors' methods: The number of nucleated cells in each sample was estimated by amplification of reference gene primers within the assay. To quantify the absolute abundance of each unique TCRbeta CDR3 rearrangement, sequence reads were collapsed and filtered. For each sample, productive Simpson clonality was calculated by taking the square root of Simpson's diversity index across productive rearrangements. The clones in this table, taken by TCRdb from immuneACCESS, are in-frame only. Not every clone is retained; where verified, under half of the shortfall comes from an unresolved V gene, and the cause of the rest is unknown. V and J calls and clone size follow that table, whereas D and trimming were derived from the DNA. The table for this sample lists some 200,000 clones; 70% to 85% of them were counted only once. Roughly 6.9% of the sample rests with the top ten.

V was cut back by 1 base and J by 3 bases, leaving a gap of 12 bases between them. The CDR3 numbers 15 residues from cysteine through phenylalanine. The retained sequence is limited to the CDR3, 45 bases, with the frame set at the first base. The CDR1 and CDR2 encoded by the germline V gene are SGDLS and YYNGEE. The collaborating institutions used their own protocols to collect whole blood in K2EDTA tubes. For TCRbeta analysis, collaborator samples were shipped as frozen whole blood, as isolated PBMCs, or as DNA extracted from either sample type. The rearranged chain carries TRBV9 and TRBJ2-3; the D gene is unclear. The clonotype comes from a human donor with acute or convalescent COVID-19. The donor label of this sample is uncertain. The material sequenced was peripheral blood. CDR3 loop: CASSVRGILTDTQYF. The DNA sequence is TGTGCCAGCAGCGTACGAGGAATTTTAACAGATACGCAGTATTTT.